The 9 T cell receptor beta chains below all came from one sample that was sequenced in a study of blood T cell repertoires in COVID-19. The assay was immunoSEQ multiplex PCR, and TCRdb's table has in-frame clones only and misses some. The data show 70,000 or so clones, 70% to 75% seen once. The sample was peripheral blood. These receptors all come from a man between 70 and 80 years old with acute or convalescent COVID-19.

The chain links TRBV6-5 to TRBJ2-1; TRBD1 aligns across 7 bases. This CDR3 is built from 16 residues. The trim removed 2 bases at V and 5 bases at J, leaving 9 bases unmatched. CDR1 MNHEY and CDR2 SVGAGI come from the germline V gene. The CDR3 loop reads CASSYLSGGKDNEQFF. Here the CDR3 DNA reads TGTGCCAGCAGTTACCTCTCAGGGGGTAAGGACAATGAGCAGTTCTTC.

The V call is TRBV24-1, the J call TRBJ2-1, with 8 bases lining up with TRBD1. The junction had 7 bases not matched to a gene; V was cut back by 4 bases and J by 9 bases. CDR3 length: 14 amino acids. Germline V gene sequence: CDR1 KGHDR, CDR2 SFDVKD. The CDR3 DNA sequence: TGTGCCACCAGTGAGAACGCACAGGGGGTTGAGCAGTTCTTC. Its protein product is CATSENAQGVEQFF.

The rearrangement uses TRBV4-2 and TRBJ2-3; the D is unclear. V was cut by 0 bases and J by 4 bases, with 8 bases left in between. The CDR3 spans 14 residues. Germline V gene sequence: CDR1 LGHNA, CDR2 YNFKEQ. Written as DNA, the CDR3 is TGTGCCAGCAGCCAAGATACAGTAGCAGATACGCAGTATTTT. This encodes CASSQDTVADTQYF.

This chain uses TRBV2 with TRBJ1-1, with no clear D. V was clipped by 6 bases and J by 4 bases, with 15 bases between them. Per the germline V gene, CDR1 is SNHLY and CDR2 is FYNNEI. The CDR3 spans 14 residues. CDR3 nucleotide sequence: TGTGCCAGCAGGCTTGGAGGGATCCGCACTGAAGCTTTCTTT. Its translation is CASRLGGIRTEAFF.

This chain joins TRBV6-5 and TRBJ1-5; 7 bases map to TRBD1. The CDR3 contains 12 residues. CDR1 is MNHEY, CDR2 SVGAGI, per germline. With V trimmed by 6 bases and J by 5 bases, 1 base remained unmatched. The CDR3 nucleotides read TGTGCCAGCAGGACAGGGTATCAGCCCCAGCATTTT. Its protein product is CASRTGYQPQHF.

The gene calls are TRBV2 and TRBJ1-2; 7 nucleotides agree with TRBD1. In germline, CDR1 is SNHLY, CDR2 FYNNEI. The CDR3 has 15 residues. J was trimmed by 6 bases and V by 8 bases; bases with no gene match: 15. CDR3 sequence (DNA): TGTGCCAGCTCCGAAGGAGACAGGGACTTAAATGGCTACACCTTC. Translated, it gives CASSEGDRDLNGYTF.

The J gene is TRBJ2-7, the V gene TRBV6-2 or TRBV6-3; D unresolved. The germline CDR1 and CDR2 sequences are MNHEY and SVGEGT. The CDR3 is made up of 14 amino acids. Deletions cut 2 bases from V and 2 bases from J, with 10 bases between. The CDR3 sequence is CASSYPPVTYEQYF. The DNA for the CDR3 is TGTGCCAGCAGTTACCCACCGGTTACCTACGAGCAGTACTTC.

This clone appeared once. The CDR3 is CASSFQGGTGELFF. The CDR3 bases are TGCGCCAGCAGCTTCCAGGGGGGAACCGGGGAGCTGTTTTTT. The rearrangement links TRBV5-1 to TRBJ2-2; D possibly corresponds to TRBD1 (7 bases). Trimming took off 2 bases at V and 5 bases at J, with 10 bases between the two ends. The CDR3 extends over 14 amino acids. The germline gives CDR1 SGHRS, CDR2 YFSETQ.

The chain uses TRBV4-2 and TRBJ2-4; 10 nucleotides match TRBD2. Germline lookup yields CDR1 LGHNA and CDR2 YNFKEQ. J gave up 8 bases and V 3 bases, and 7 bases lay outside the gene matches. The CDR3 runs to 15 residues. CDR3 amino acids: CASSQPASGSDIQYF. The DNA of the CDR3 is TGTGCCAGCAGCCAGCCGGCTAGCGGGAGTGACATTCAGTACTTC.